A selection of T cell receptor beta chains follows, all from one sample in a study of blood T cell repertoires in COVID-19. Libraries were prepared by immunoSEQ multiplex PCR; TCRdb keeps only in-frame clonotypes and omits some of them. The profile shows more than 350,000 clones, roughly nine tenths of them singletons. Sequencing was done on a sample of PBMCs or T cells enriched from blood (not recorded which). The origin of the receptors is a man younger than 30 who had recovered from COVID-19. Both conserved end residues are part of each CDR3. A D gene is named only where the DNA matches it firmly. Some rows mark clone size as missing; the rest say once, few, many or name a class of expanded clone.

d_call,j_call,clone_size,v_call,cdr3_nt,cdr3_aa
-,TRBJ2-7,-,TRBV7-9,TGTGCCAGCACCACGGGACAATCCGAGCAGTACTTC,CASTTGQSEQYF
TRBD2,TRBJ2-1,-,TRBV6-2/TRBV6-3,TGTGCCAGCAGTCCCGCCCGGGGGGGTGAGCAGTTCTTC,CASSPARGGEQFF
-,TRBJ1-1,-,TRBV28,TGTGCCAGCAGTTCACCGCAGCGCGAAGCTTTCTTT,CASSSPQREAFF
-,TRBJ1-5,-,TRBV27,TGTGCCAGCAGTTTAAGACAGTTCAATCAGCCCCAGCATTTT,CASSLRQFNQPQHF
-,TRBJ2-3,-,TRBV2,TGTGCCACCCCCCCCCGGGGGGCCCGGGAAACGCAGTATTTT,CATPPRGARETQYF
TRBD2,TRBJ2-2,-,TRBV28,TGTACGTCAAAGCGGGGGGGTACCGGGGAGCTGTTTTTT,CTSKRGGTGELFF
TRBD2,TRBJ2-1,-,TRBV19,TGTGCCAGTAATCCCTCGACTAGCGGACCCTGGGGGCAGTTCTTC,CASNPSTSGPWGQFF
-,TRBJ2-5,once,TRBV5-6,TGTGCCAGCAGCCCCCCGGGCAGGGGCCGGGAGACCCAGTACTTC,CASSPPGRGRETQYF
-,TRBJ1-5,-,TRBV19,TGTGCCAGTAGTCAATCGTCGACGGGGTGGGGCAATCAGCCCCAGCATTTT,CASSQSSTGWGNQPQHF
-,TRBJ1-1,-,TRBV9,TGTGCCAGCAGCGTCCTAGCCCGGGGGGGAGGGAACACTGAAGCTTTCTTT,CASSVLARGGGNTEAFF
TRBD2,TRBJ2-1,-,TRBV27,TGTGCCAGCAGTCTGAGCGGGAGCTCCTACAATGAGCAGTTCTTC,CASSLSGSSYNEQFF
-,TRBJ2-2,-,TRBV19,TGTGCCAGTAGTATAGAGGGTAGATCACAGGGGGAGCTGTTTTTT,CASSIEGRSQGELFF
TRBD2,TRBJ2-7,-,TRBV5-1,TGCGCCAGCAGCTTAGCGGGGGGTCACGAGCAGTACTTC,CASSLAGGHEQYF
-,TRBJ2-6,-,TRBV6-5,TGTGCCAGCAGTTCACAGGGGGCCAACGTCCTGACTTTC,CASSSQGANVLTF
-,TRBJ1-1,-,TRBV11-2,TGTGCCAGCGGCCAAATCCTTCAGAACACTGAAGCTTTCTTT,CASGQILQNTEAFF
-,TRBJ2-1,-,TRBV1,TGCACCAGCAGCCAAGTTTTCACAGGGATAGGCTACAATGAGCAGTTCTTC,CTSSQVFTGIGYNEQFF
-,TRBJ1-3,-,TRBV7-8,TGTGCCAGCAGCTTAGCCGGACTGAGAAACACCATATATTTT,CASSLAGLRNTIYF
TRBD2,TRBJ2-2,-,TRBV27,TGTGCCAGCAGTCCGCTAGCGGGGACGGACACCGGGGAGCTGTTTTTT,CASSPLAGTDTGELFF
TRBD1,TRBJ2-2,-,TRBV2,TGTGCCAGCAGAACGACAGGGGTGGGGACCGGGGAGCTGTTTTTT,CASRTTGVGTGELFF
TRBD2,TRBJ2-2,once,TRBV3-1/TRBV3-2,TGTGCCAGCAGCCAAGATCAGGCGGGGGGGAACACCGGGGAGCTGTTTTTT,CASSQDQAGGNTGELFF
TRBD1,TRBJ2-4,once,TRBV9,TGTGCCAGCAGCGCCACCGGGACAGATAGAAACATTCAGTACTTC,CASSATGTDRNIQYF
-,TRBJ2-5,-,TRBV24-1,TGTGCCACCAGTGACTCCGACACGTTAGGAGAGACCCAGTACTTC,CATSDSDTLGETQYF
-,TRBJ2-2,-,TRBV9,TGTGCCAGCAGCGTAGGTGGCAACGCGAACACCGGGGAGCTGTTTTTT,CASSVGGNANTGELFF
TRBD1,TRBJ1-2,once,TRBV28,TGTGCCAGCAGTTTAATAGGGGCGGGGACAGGGATGGAAGGCTACACCTTC,CASSLIGAGTGMEGYTF
TRBD1,TRBJ2-1,-,TRBV7-3,TGTGCCAGCAGCTTAGCGAGGGACAGGGGACGCAATGAGCAGTTCTTC,CASSLARDRGRNEQFF
-,TRBJ1-1,-,TRBV3-1/TRBV3-2,TGTGCCAGCAGCCAAGGCGGCAGCGGCACTGAAGCTTTCTTT,CASSQGGSGTEAFF
TRBD2,TRBJ2-1,-,TRBV5-1,TGCGCCAGCACCTGGAATAGCGGGGGGGACAATGAGCAGTTCTTC,CASTWNSGGDNEQFF
TRBD1,TRBJ1-2,-,TRBV27,TGTGCCAGCAGTTTTAACAGGGGGTTTGAAGGCTACACCTTC,CASSFNRGFEGYTF
TRBD1,TRBJ1-3,-,TRBV30,TGTGCCTGGACGACAGGGTCGAGCTCTGGAAACACCATATATTTT,CAWTTGSSSGNTIYF
TRBD2,TRBJ2-3,-,TRBV4-2,TGTGCCAGCAGCCAAGAAAGGGGAGGACTAGCGGGATTCACAGATACGCAGTATTTT,CASSQERGGLAGFTDTQYF
TRBD1,TRBJ2-1,-,TRBV28,TGTGCCAGCAGGACAGGGGGAAACAATGAGCAGTTCTTC,CASRTGGNNEQFF
-,TRBJ1-1,-,TRBV4-1,TGCGCCAGCAGCCAAGCTCACGGCCCGGGGGTGACTGAAGCTTTCTTT,CASSQAHGPGVTEAFF
-,TRBJ1-3,-,TRBV25-1,TGTGCCAGCCACAGCTCTGGAAACACCATATATTTT,CASHSSGNTIYF
-,TRBJ2-1,-,TRBV2,TGTGCCAGCCTTGTGGGTACTAGCTATACCCGCAATGAGCAGTTCTTC,CASLVGTSYTRNEQFF
-,TRBJ1-4,-,TRBV7-9,TGTGCCAGCAGCTTACGGTGGTTGGGGGCATATGAAAAACTGTTTTTT,CASSLRWLGAYEKLFF
-,TRBJ2-1,-,TRBV5-1,TGCGCCAGCAGCGCTCTGGACAGTCTGGAGCAGTTCTTC,CASSALDSLEQFF
-,TRBJ2-7,-,TRBV7-6,TGTGCCAGCAGCTTATCTGGTCAGTCCACCTACGAGCAGTACTTC,CASSLSGQSTYEQYF
-,TRBJ2-7,-,TRBV5-8,TGTGCCAGCAGTTCCCGTCGCTCCTACGAGCAGTACTTC,CASSSRRSYEQYF
-,TRBJ2-5,-,TRBV6-5,TGTGCCAGCAGTTACTCGGGGAGACGTGAGACCCAGTACTTC,CASSYSGRRETQYF
TRBD2,TRBJ2-7,-,TRBV13,TGTGCCAGCAGCTTTAGTGCGGGACTAGCGACTGGCGAGCAGTACTTC,CASSFSAGLATGEQYF
-,TRBJ2-1,-,TRBV19,TGTGCCAGTAGAACCATAGAGGGCTACAATGAGCAGTTCTTC,CASRTIEGYNEQFF
TRBD1,TRBJ2-5,-,TRBV12-3/TRBV12-4,TGTGCCAGCAGGCAGGGGGCAGGGGAGACCCAGTACTTC,CASRQGAGETQYF
TRBD1,TRBJ1-1,-,TRBV18,TGTGCCAGCTCAACCGGGACAGGGGGTTTAACTGAAGCTTTCTTT,CASSTGTGGLTEAFF
-,TRBJ1-3,few,TRBV2,TGTGCCAGCACCCTACCAGGAAACACCATATATTTT,CASTLPGNTIYF
TRBD1,TRBJ2-1,-,TRBV5-5,TGTGCCAGCAGCACCCGGGACAGGGTAAAGTACAATGAGCAGTTCTTC,CASSTRDRVKYNEQFF
TRBD1,TRBJ1-1,-,TRBV6-5,TGTGCCAGCAGCCTTACGGACAGGGACACTGAAGCTTTCTTT,CASSLTDRDTEAFF
TRBD2,TRBJ2-1,-,TRBV7-6,TGTGCCAGCAGCTTAGGGCTTGCGGGAGCTTCCTACAATGAGCAGTTCTTC,CASSLGLAGASYNEQFF